Sequencing of this T cell receptor (beta chain) was carried out in a study of blood T cell repertoires in COVID-19. Overall study context: Samples came from the United States, Italy and Spain, spanning acute and convalescent COVID-19. Nucleic acid was either cDNA or gDNA, and it came from T cells, B-cell-depleted T cells, or PBMCs.

Authors' analysis steps: Amplified reference gene primers provided the basis for estimating nucleated cell counts. Some clones are missing from TCRdb's copy, which holds only in-frame ones; the method was immunoSEQ multiplex PCR. V, J and clone size were drawn from that table, and D and trimming were deduced from the DNA. The data show some 130,000 clones, with around 77% seen just once and more than 10% held by the top ten. The clonotype comes from a human donor in a cohort sampled during active COVID-19. Sequenced sample: peripheral blood.

This chain's CDR3 is CASSQDTGERGEQYF. CDR3 nucleotides: TGCGCCAGCAGCCAAGATACGGGGGAGCGTGGCGAGCAGTACTTC. This sequence joins TRBV4-1 and TRBJ2-7; weak D call: TRBD2 (6 bases). Trimming took 0 bases from V and 6 from J, leaving 15 bases between them. CDR1 and CDR2 from the germline V gene are MGHRA and YSYEKL. The length of the CDR3 is 15 residues.